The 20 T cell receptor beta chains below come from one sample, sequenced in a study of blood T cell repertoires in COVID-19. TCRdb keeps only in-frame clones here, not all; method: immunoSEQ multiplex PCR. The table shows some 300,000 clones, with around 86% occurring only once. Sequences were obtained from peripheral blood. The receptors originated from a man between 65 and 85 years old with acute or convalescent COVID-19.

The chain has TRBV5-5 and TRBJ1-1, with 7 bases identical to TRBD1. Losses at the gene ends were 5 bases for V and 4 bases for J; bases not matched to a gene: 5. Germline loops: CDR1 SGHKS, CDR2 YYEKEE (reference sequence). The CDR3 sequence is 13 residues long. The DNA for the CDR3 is TGTGCCAGCAGTTTACAGGGGCTCACTGAAGCTTTCTTT. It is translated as CASSLQGLTEAFF.

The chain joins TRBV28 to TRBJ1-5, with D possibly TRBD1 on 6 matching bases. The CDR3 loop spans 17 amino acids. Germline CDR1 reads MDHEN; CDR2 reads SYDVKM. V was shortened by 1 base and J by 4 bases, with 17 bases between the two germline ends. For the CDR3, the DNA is TGTGCCAGCAGTTTATACGTTTTTGGGCAGGGGAATCAGCCCCAGCATTTT. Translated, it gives CASSLYVFGQGNQPQHF.

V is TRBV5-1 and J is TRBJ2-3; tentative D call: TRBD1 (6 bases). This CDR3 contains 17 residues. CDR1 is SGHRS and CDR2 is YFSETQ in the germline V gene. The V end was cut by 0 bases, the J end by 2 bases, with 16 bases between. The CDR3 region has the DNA TGCGCCAGCAGCTTGGCCTGGTCAGGGGTAGTCACAGATACGCAGTATTTT. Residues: CASSLAWSGVVTDTQYF.

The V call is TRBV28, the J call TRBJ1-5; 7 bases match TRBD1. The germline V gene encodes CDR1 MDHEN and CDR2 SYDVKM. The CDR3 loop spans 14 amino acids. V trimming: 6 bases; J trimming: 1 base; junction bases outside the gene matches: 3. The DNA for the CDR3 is TGTGCCAGCAGGGGACAGACGAGCAATCAGCCCCAGCATTTT. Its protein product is CASRGQTSNQPQHF.

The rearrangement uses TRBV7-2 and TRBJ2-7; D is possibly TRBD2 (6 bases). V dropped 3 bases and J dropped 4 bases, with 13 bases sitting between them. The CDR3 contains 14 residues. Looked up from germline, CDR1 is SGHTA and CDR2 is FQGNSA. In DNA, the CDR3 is TGTGCCAGCAGCTTTGCTAGCGCGGTATACGAGCAGTACTTC. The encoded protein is CASSFASAVYEQYF.

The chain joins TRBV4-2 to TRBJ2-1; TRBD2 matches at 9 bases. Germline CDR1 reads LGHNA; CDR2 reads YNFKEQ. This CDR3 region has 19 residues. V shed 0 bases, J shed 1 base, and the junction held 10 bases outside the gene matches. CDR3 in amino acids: CASSQDFSSGSPSYNEQFF. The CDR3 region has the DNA TGTGCCAGCAGCCAAGATTTCAGTAGCGGGAGCCCATCCTACAATGAGCAGTTCTTC.

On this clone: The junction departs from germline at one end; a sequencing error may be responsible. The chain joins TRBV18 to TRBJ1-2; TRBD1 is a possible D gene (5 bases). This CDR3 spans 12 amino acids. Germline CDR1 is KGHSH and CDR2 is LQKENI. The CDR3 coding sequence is TGTGCCAGTTCACCGTCCAGGGATGGCTACACCTTC. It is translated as CASSPSRDGYTF.

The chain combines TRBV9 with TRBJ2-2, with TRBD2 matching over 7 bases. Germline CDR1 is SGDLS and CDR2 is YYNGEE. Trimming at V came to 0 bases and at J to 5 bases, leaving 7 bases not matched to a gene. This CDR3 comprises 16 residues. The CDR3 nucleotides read TGTGCCAGCAGCGTAGAAGCGGGGAGTGGGACCGGGGAGCTGTTTTTT. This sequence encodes CASSVEAGSGTGELFF.

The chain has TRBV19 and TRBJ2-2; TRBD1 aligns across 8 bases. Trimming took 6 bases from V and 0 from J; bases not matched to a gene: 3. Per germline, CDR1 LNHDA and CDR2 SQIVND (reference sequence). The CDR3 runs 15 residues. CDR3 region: CASRRTGTNTGELFF. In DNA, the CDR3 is TGTGCCAGTAGGCGGACAGGGACGAACACCGGGGAGCTGTTTTTT.

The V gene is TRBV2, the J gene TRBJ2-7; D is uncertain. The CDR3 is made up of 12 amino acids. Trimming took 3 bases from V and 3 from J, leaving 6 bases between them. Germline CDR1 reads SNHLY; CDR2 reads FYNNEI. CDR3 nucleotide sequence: TGTGCCAGCAGTGAGTCTTACTACGAGCAGTACTTC. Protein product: CASSESYYEQYF.

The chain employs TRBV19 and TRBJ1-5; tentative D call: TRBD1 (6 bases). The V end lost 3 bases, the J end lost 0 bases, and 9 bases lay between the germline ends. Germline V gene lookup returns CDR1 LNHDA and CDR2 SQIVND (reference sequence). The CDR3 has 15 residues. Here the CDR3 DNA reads TGTGCCAGTAGTATGCAGGGGTATAGCAATCAGCCCCAGCATTTT. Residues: CASSMQGYSNQPQHF.

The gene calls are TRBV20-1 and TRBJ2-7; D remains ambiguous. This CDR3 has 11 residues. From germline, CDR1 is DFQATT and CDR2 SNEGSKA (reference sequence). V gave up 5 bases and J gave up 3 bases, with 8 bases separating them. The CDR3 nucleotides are TGCAGTGCTCCCGACTTCTACGAGCAGTACTTC. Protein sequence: CSAPDFYEQYF.

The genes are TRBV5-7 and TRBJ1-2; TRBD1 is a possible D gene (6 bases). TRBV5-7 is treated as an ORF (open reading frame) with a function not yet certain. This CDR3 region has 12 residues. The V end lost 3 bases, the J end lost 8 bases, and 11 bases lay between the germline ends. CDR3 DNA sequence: TGTGCCAGCAGCTGGGGGGGCGTGGGCTACACCTTC. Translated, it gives CASSWGGVGYTF.

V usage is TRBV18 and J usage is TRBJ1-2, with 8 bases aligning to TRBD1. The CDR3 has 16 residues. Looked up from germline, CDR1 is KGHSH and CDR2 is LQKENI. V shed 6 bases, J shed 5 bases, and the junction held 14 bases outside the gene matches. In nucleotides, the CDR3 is TGTGCCAGCTCTCAGCCGGGACAGGCTGGGGGTTATGGCTACACCTTC. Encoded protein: CASSQPGQAGGYGYTF.

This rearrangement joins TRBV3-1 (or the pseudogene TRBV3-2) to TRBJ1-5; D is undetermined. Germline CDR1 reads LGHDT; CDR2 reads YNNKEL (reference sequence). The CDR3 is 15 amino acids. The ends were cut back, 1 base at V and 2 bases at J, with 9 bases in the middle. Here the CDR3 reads CASSQGGHGNQPQHF. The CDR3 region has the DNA TGTGCCAGCAGCCAAGGCGGCCATGGCAATCAGCCCCAGCATTTT.

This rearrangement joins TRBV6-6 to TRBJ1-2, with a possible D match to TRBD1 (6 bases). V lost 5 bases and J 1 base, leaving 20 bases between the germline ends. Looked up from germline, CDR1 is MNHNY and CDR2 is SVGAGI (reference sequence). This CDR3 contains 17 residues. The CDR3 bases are TGTGCCAGCAGTCAACTACCAGGACAGATGAGTAACTATGGCTACACCTTC. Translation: CASSQLPGQMSNYGYTF.

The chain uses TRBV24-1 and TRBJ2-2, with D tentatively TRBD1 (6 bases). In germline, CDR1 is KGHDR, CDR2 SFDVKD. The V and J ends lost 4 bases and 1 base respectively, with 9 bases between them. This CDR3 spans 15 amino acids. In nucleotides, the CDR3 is TGTGCCACCAGTGACCTGGGACAGAACACCGGGGAGCTGTTTTTT. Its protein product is CATSDLGQNTGELFF.

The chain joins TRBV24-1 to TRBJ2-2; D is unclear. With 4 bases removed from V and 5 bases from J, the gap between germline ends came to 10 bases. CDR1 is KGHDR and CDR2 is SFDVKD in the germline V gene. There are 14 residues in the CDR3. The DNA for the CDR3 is TGTGCCACCAGTGACCCACGAGGAACCGGGGAGCTGTTTTTT. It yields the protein CATSDPRGTGELFF.

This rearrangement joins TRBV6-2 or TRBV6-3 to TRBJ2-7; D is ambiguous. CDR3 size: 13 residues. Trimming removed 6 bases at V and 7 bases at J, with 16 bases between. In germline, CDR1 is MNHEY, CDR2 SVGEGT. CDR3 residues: CASSPPYLLEQYF. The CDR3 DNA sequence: TGTGCCAGCAGCCCGCCCTACTTGTTGGAGCAGTACTTC.

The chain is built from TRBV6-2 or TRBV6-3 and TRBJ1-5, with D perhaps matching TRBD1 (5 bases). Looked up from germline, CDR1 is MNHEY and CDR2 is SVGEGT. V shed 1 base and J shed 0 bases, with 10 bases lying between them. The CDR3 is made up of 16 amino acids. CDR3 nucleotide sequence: TGTGCCAGCAGTTACTTTAGGGGTGATAGCAATCAGCCCCAGCATTTT. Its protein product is CASSYFRGDSNQPQHF.